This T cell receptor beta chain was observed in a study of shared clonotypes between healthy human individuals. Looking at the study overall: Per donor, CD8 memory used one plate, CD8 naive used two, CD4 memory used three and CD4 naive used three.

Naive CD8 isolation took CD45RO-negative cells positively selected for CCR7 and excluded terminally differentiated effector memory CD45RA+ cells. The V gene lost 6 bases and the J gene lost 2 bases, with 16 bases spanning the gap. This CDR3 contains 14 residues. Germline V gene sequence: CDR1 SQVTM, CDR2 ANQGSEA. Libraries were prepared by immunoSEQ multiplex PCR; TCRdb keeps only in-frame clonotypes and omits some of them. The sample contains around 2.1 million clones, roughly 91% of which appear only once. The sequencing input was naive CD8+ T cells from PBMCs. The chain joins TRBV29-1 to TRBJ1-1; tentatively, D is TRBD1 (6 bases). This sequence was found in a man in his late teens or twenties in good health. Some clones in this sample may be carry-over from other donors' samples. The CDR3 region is CSVTGTSENTEAFF. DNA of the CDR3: TGCAGCGTAACCGGGACATCGGAAAACACTGAAGCTTTCTTT.